This T cell receptor (beta chain) was obtained from a study of CD8 T cells in ankylosing spondylitis. In making TCR beta libraries, quantitative 5'-RACE with molecular barcodes was used. TCRdb processed the 5' RACE reads anew with MiXCR; each CDR3 protein has one entry. The sample contains just under 550,000 distinct CDR3 sequences, 9.5% to 15% of which appear only once. The CDR3 has 15 residues. V lost 7 bases and J 6 bases, leaving 20 bases between the germline ends. The germline V gene encodes CDR1 SGHKS and CDR2 YYEKEE (reference sequence). This clonotype turned up a few times. What it binds is not known. Points from the study as a whole: Fewer than 10 highly homologous variants formed a TCR beta motif that appeared characteristic of ankylosing spondylitis blood. Certain motif variants had earlier been reported in reactive arthritis synovial fluid and blood.

The specimen sequenced was blood, either unsorted or a sorted T cell fraction (not recorded which). V is TRBV5-5 and J is TRBJ2-1; tentative D call: TRBD2 (5 bases). The source is a male donor with ankylosing spondylitis. CDR3 in DNA: TGTGCCAGCCTTCGGACCCGGCACCGGGGCAATGAGCAGTTCTTC. Translating it yields CASLRTRHRGNEQFF. Together with reference TRBV5-5 and TRBJ2-1, the CDR3 gives the full variable domain: DAGVTQSPTHLIKTRGQQVTLRCSPISGHKSVSWYQQVLGQGPQFIFQYYEKEERGRGNFPDRFSARQFPNYSSELNVNALLLGDSALYLCASLRTRHRGNEQFFGPGTRLTVL.